These T cell receptor beta chains were read from a single sample in a study of CD8 T cells in Susac syndrome. Via MiXCR, TCRdb re-called the immunoSEQ multiplex PCR reads, giving one row per CDR3 protein. Seen here are tens of thousands of distinct CDR3 sequences, 90% to 95% observed once, and the top ten hold around 0.5%. Material: CD8+ T cells from PBMCs. Source of these receptors: a human donor with multiple sclerosis. Both conserved end residues are part of each CDR3. A D gene is named only where the DNA matches it firmly. Clone size, where shown, is once, few, many, or a class for clones that have expanded.

j_gene	abundance	d_gene	v_gene	CDR3nt	CDR3aa
TRBJ1-2	NA	NA	TRBV2	TGTGCCAGCAGTGAAAATCCAGGCAGGGATGGCTACACCTTC	CASSENPGRDGYTF
TRBJ2-7	few	NA	TRBV5-6	TGTGCCAGCAGCTTGGCGGGGGAAGAGCAGTACTTC	CASSLAGEEQYF
TRBJ2-3	NA	NA	TRBV25-1	TGTGCCAGCAGTGAATCGGGGGCTTACACAGATACGCAGTATTTT	CASSESGAYTDTQYF
TRBJ1-5	NA	NA	TRBV6-5	TGTGCCAGCAGTTACTCCACCGTATCGGGTCAGCCCCAGCATTTT	CASSYSTVSGQPQHF
TRBJ2-2	NA	TRBD1	TRBV9	TGTGCCAGCAGCGTAGGGCAGGGGGCGCCCGGGGAGCTGTTTTTT	CASSVGQGAPGELFF
TRBJ2-1	NA	TRBD2	TRBV9	TGTGCCAGCAGCGAGCCGGACCGGGGACTAGCGGGCTACAATGAGCAGTTCTTC	CASSEPDRGLAGYNEQFF
TRBJ1-2	NA	NA	TRBV12-3/TRBV12-4	TGTGCCAGCAGTTTAGAGAAGGGGGTTGATGGCTACACCTTC	CASSLEKGVDGYTF
TRBJ1-2	NA	NA	TRBV11-2	TGTGCCAGCAGCTTTCAACCTGAGGCAGGGTCTAACTATGGCTACACCTTC	CASSFQPEAGSNYGYTF
TRBJ2-3	NA	NA	TRBV5-1	TGCGCCAGCAGCGCGGCCGGGCTACAGACAGATACGCAGTATTTT	CASSAAGLQTDTQYF
TRBJ2-5	NA	TRBD2	TRBV12-3/TRBV12-4	TGTGCCAGCAGTTCGACTAGCGGGAGTCAGAAGACCCAGTACTTC	CASSSTSGSQKTQYF
TRBJ2-5	once	NA	TRBV6-1	TGTGCCAGCAGTCAGGCTCGACGGGGTTTTCAAGAGACCCAGTACTTC	CASSQARRGFQETQYF
TRBJ2-7	NA	NA	TRBV7-9	TGTGCCAGCAGCTTAGAGGGCAGATCCTACGAGCAGTACTTC	CASSLEGRSYEQYF
TRBJ1-2	NA	NA	TRBV29-1	TGCAGCGTTGGATCGTCGGCAGGGCCCGCGGGTGGCTACACCTTC	CSVGSSAGPAGGYTF
TRBJ1-1	few	NA	TRBV6-2/TRBV6-3	TGTGCCAGCAGTTACGACAAGCCAGGGCGGGACACTGAAGCTTTCTTT	CASSYDKPGRDTEAFF
TRBJ2-1	NA	TRBD2	TRBV7-3	TGTGCCAGCAGCTTAATCGCTAGCGGGGAAGAGCAGTTCTTC	CASSLIASGEEQFF
TRBJ1-3	NA	NA	TRBV12-3/TRBV12-4	TGTGCCAGCCACAGGCCCAGCTCGGACGGAAACACCATATATTTT	CASHRPSSDGNTIYF
TRBJ1-6	NA	NA	TRBV7-6	TGTGCCAGCAGCTTAGCGGGGGCTGATTCACCCCTCCACTTT	CASSLAGADSPLHF
TRBJ2-5	NA	TRBD2	TRBV30	TGTGCCTGGAGTGAAAGGAGCGGGGGGGTTCAAGAGACCCAGTACTTC	CAWSERSGGVQETQYF
TRBJ2-1	NA	TRBD2	TRBV6-2/TRBV6-3	TGTGCCAGCAGTTACCCGACCCGGACTAGCGGGAGATGGCATGAGCAGTTCTTC	CASSYPTRTSGRWHEQFF
TRBJ2-7	NA	NA	TRBV6-5	TGTGCCAGCAGTATGGGAGGCGCCTACGAGCAGTACTTC	CASSMGGAYEQYF
TRBJ2-1	NA	NA	TRBV7-8	TGTGCCAGCAGCCCGGGATCAATGTCCTACAATGAGCAGTTCTTC	CASSPGSMSYNEQFF
TRBJ2-7	NA	TRBD2	TRBV27	TGTGCCAGCAGTTCCCTAGCGGGAGGGCCCTTCCGGTACGAGCAGTACTTC	CASSSLAGGPFRYEQYF
TRBJ2-1	NA	TRBD2	TRBV9	TGTGCCAGCAGCGTAAGTGGTGCGGGAGCGAGCCCGTTCTTC	CASSVSGAGASPFF
TRBJ2-3	NA	NA	TRBV9	TGTGCCAGCAGCGTTAAGGGCGGCTCCCCCACAGATACGCAGTATTTT	CASSVKGGSPTDTQYF
TRBJ2-5	NA	NA	TRBV4-1	TGCGCCAGCAGCCGACGTCTTACCTTCCAAGAGACCCAGTACTTC	CASSRRLTFQETQYF
TRBJ2-3	NA	NA	TRBV9	TGTGCCAGCAGCGTCCCCCAAGGGGACCGGATTATGGATACGCAGTATTTT	CASSVPQGDRIMDTQYF
TRBJ1-5	NA	TRBD1	TRBV19	TGTGCCAGTAGCCCGGGACAGGGCAGCAATCAGCCCCAGCATTTT	CASSPGQGSNQPQHF
TRBJ1-2	NA	NA	TRBV6-5	TGTGCCAGCAGTTACGGGGATCTCGGTGGCTACACCTTC	CASSYGDLGGYTF
TRBJ2-1	NA	NA	TRBV13	TGTGCCAGCACAAGCAGCCTGAGGCTCCATACCTACAATGAGCAGTTCTTC	CASTSSLRLHTYNEQFF